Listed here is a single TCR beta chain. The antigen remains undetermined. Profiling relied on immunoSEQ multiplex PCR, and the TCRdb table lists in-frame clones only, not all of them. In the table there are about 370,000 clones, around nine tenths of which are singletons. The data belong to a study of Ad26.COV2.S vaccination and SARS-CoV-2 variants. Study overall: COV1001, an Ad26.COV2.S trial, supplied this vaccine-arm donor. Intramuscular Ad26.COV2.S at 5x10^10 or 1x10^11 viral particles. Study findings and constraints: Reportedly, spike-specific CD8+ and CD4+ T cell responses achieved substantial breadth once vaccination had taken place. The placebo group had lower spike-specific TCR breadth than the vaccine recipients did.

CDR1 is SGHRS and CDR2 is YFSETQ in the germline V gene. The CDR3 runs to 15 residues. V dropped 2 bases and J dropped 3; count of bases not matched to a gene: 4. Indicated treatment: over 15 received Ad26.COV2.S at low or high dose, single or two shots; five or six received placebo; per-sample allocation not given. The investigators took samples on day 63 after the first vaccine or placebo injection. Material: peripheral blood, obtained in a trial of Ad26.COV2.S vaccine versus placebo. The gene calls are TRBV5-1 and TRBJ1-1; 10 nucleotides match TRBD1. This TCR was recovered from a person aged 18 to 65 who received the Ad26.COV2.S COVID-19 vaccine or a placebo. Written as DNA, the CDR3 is TGCGCCAGCAGCTTTGGGGGGACAGGGGACACTGAAGCTTTCTTT. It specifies CASSFGGTGDTEAFF.